This T cell receptor (beta chain) was documented in a study of technical replicates of blood from a few donors (dated 2017 in TCRdb). Measured from the cysteine to the phenylalanine, the CDR3 is 15 residues long. The DNA shown is the 45-base CDR3, in frame from base 1. Trimming takes 1 base off V and 5 bases off J; junction bases not matched to a gene: 1. As encoded in the germline V gene, CDR1 is LGHNA while CDR2 is YSLEER. Library method: the immunoSEQ multiplex PCR assay. Held by TCRdb, this immuneACCESS table contains in-frame sequences only and omits some clones. Under half of the omission traces to an unresolved V gene where checked; the cause of the rest is unknown. Counted in this sample were 55,000 to 75,000 clones; around 92% of them appeared once. The top ten hold 0.42% of the sample. As for this clone: Its antigen is currently not known. Base qualities are not provided; no much larger clone lies one nucleotide away.

The sequence came from a human donor in good health. The receptor chain draws on TRBV4-3 and TRBJ2-3, and 12 junctional nucleotides match TRBD2. Material for sequencing was T cells isolated from PBMCs. The encoded CDR3 is CASSQGLAGEDTQYF. The DNA reads as follows: TGCGCCAGCAGCCAAGGACTAGCGGGAGAAGATACGCAGTATTTT.